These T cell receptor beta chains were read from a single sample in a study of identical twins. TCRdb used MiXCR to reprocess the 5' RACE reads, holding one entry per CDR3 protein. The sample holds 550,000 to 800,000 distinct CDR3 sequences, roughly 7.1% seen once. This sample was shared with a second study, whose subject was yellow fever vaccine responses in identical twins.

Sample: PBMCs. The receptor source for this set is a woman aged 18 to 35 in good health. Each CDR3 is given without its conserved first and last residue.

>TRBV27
ASSNWASGEQETQY
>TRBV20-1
SAYSTSGSMYEQF
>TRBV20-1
SARDLESSFFSGELF
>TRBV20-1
SARTDRGFGELF
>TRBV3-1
ASSQDKFVVMNTGELF
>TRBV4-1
ASSHRVAGNTDTQY
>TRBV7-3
ASSQGLAGETQY
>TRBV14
ASSQLGGNYEQY
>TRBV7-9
ASSSGRDFHGELF
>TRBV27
ASRSGGDDSPLH
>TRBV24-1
APTGPRNTGELF
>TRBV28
ASRGTGSYSSPLH
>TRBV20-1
SAGTSGRGRRETQY
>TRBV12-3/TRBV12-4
ASSLSSRPGQSYYGYT
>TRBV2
ARSSTQGENTQY
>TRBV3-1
ASSQGGGLASGANVLT
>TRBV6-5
ASSSQPQTTGELF
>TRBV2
ASSDGLIASSYNEQF
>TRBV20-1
SATGGSSGNTIY
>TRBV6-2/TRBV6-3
ASSKTTGTLAYEQY
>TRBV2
ASSERPTSYNEQF
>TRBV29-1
SVTKAGDYNEQF
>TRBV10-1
ASSGDFGKHNEQF
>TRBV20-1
SARSGTSGSYEQY
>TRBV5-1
ASSYQQGAKTEAF
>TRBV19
ASGGQLGYNEQF
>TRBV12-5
ASGLVAGRGSYNEQF
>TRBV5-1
ASSLASSGAVNTGELF
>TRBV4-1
ASSQGRGARSNQPQH
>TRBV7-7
ASSLGQGPNTGELF
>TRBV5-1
ASSLSSGPSSGANVLT
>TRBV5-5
ASSSKPQETQY
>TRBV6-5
ASSYVRVDEKLF
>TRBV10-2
ASSLRPPLYEQY
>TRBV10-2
ASSADLPGDTEAF
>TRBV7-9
ASSLGVRTYEQY
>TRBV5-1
ASSLVSGPETQY
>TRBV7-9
ASSLIRYQETQY
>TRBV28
ASSLFGSNSPLH
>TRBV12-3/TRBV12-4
ASSLRGQGAEKLF
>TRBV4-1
ASSLLVSGGAVADPYEQY
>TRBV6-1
ASSLTGLYQPQH
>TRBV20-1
SARDRAGGLF
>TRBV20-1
SAVHWGRTGELF
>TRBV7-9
ASSSASPYEQY
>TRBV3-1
ASSQVPSITGELF
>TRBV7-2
ASSLGGPQDTQY
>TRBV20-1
SASSWGLSYNEQF
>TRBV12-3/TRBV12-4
ASSGIGYQPQH
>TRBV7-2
ASSLEAGGSLGYT
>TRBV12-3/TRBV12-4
ASSPILRRHYGYT
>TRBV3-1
ASSLAGGRSETQY
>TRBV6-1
ASRPMAGLYNEQF
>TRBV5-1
ASSLGDRTTEAF
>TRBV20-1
SARVRASGRNEQF